The present T cell receptor (beta chain) was sequenced within a study of T cell responses to AZD1222 COVID-19 vaccine. General observations from the study: Spike-specific TCR breadth and depth were elevated following two AZD1222 doses.

This table comes from immunoSEQ multiplex PCR, and its TCRdb copy is limited to in-frame clones, with some not included. Of tens of thousands of clones in the sample, around nine tenths were seen once. Details on this clone: Its target is not known.

The sequence was obtained from an adult in good health. Sample: peripheral blood, taken on day 0 of MenACWY control vaccination.

The DNA for the CDR3 is TGTGCCAGCAGCCTACGGGACAGCGGTTCACCCCTCCACTTT. Its protein product is CASSLRDSGSPLHF. The chain couples TRBV3-1 (or the pseudogene TRBV3-2) to TRBJ1-6, with 7 nucleotides matching TRBD1. The CDR3 has 14 amino acids. CDR1 and CDR2 (germline): LGHDT, YNNKEL (reference sequence). The trim removed 4 bases at V and 9 bases at J, leaving 6 bases unmatched.